This T cell receptor (beta chain) comes out of a study of human T cells and chemical hapten exposure. Time point reported: patch test 1, 2 weeks after DPC sensitization. Stated treatment: therapeutic diphenylcyclopropenone sensitization with weekly scalp DPC. There are 12 residues in the CDR3. Germline V gene data show CDR1 as SGHTA and CDR2 as FQGNSA. This clonotype was detected a few times. Its ends do not fully match the called genes, so a read error is possible. The library attached unique molecular identifiers to individual cDNA molecules. One entry per CDR3 protein, called by TCRdb with MiXCR from the RACE reads. The sample yields under 200,000 distinct CDR3 sequences, about 14% seen once.

J is TRBJ2-7 and V is TRBV7-2, with 9 bases that match TRBD1. Material: whole blood, obtained in connection with sensitization to the hapten diphenylcyclopropenone (DPC). This sequence was found in a woman between 25 and 40 years old with alopecia areata. Some clones in this sample may be carry-over from other donors' samples. The CDR3 protein is CASSLRGDRADF. The CDR3 bases are TGTGCCAGCAGCTTAAGGGGGGACAGGGCTGACTTC.